The subject of this entry is one TCR beta chain. Antigen: not known. These data are taken from a study of circulating and synovial CD4+ cells in juvenile arthritis. Trimming at V came to 8 bases and at J to 2 bases, leaving 11 bases not matched to a gene. The CDR3 extends over 16 amino acids. The germline V gene encodes CDR1 LNHDA and CDR2 SQIVND (reference sequence). Study-wide points: Circulating pathogenic-like lymphocytes shared a substantially higher fraction of CDR3 sequences with synovium than bulk blood.

The data were produced by immunoSEQ multiplex PCR, yet TCRdb's version contains in-frame clones alone and is incomplete. Among roughly 32,000 clones listed, nearly 95% were seen once. Sequenced input: CD4+ T cells from blood. This chain links TRBV19 with TRBJ1-5, with 8 bases fitting TRBD1. The source of this sequence is a human donor with juvenile idiopathic arthritis. The CDR3 nucleotides are TGTGCCAGTGGGGACAGGCCGGGGTGGGGCAATCAGCCCCAGCATTTT. Amino acid sequence: CASGDRPGWGNQPQHF.